This TCR beta chain was recorded in a study of shared T cell receptors in the human thymus. Germline CDR1 SGDLS, CDR2 YYNGEE. Trimming left V 5 bases short and J 0 bases short, with 21 bases between. The CDR3 runs to 19 residues. This table comes from immunoSEQ multiplex PCR, and its TCRdb copy is limited to in-frame clones, with some not included. The data contain hundreds of thousands of clones, 80% to 90% of them singletons. These data also featured in a second study, about human thymus T cells. That work adds: Healthy Finnish infants undergoing corrective surgery for congenital heart defects provided the donor material. It was from resections taken during corrective heart surgery that the thymus tissue came. Thymic and blood repertoires showed apparently biased V and J gene usage. Related research reported highly overlapping thymic repertoires among unrelated individuals.

The TCR sequence derives from a boy less than two years old with a congenital heart defect. The chain carries TRBV9 and TRBJ2-6; the D gene is possibly TRBD2 (6 bases). The sample taken for sequencing was thymocytes. CDR3 sequence: CASSTIGDGGNSGANVLTF. The CDR3 coding sequence is TGTGCCAGCAGTACCATAGGGGACGGGGGAAACTCTGGGGCCAACGTCCTGACTTTC.